This T cell receptor beta chain was observed in a study of shared T cell receptors in the human thymus. Clones were read by immunoSEQ multiplex PCR, and TCRdb kept only the in-frame ones, dropping some. The sample includes over 650,000 clones, approximately 89% of them seen just once. In germline, CDR1 is KGHSH, CDR2 LQKENI. The CDR3 is 13 residues long. Trimming left V 2 bases short and J 4 bases short, with 8 bases between. These data also formed part of another study, on human thymus T cells. That source adds: The donor group consisted of healthy Finnish infants who were having corrective surgery for congenital heart defects. Thymus was obtained from resections taken during corrective heart surgery. What appeared biased in thymic and blood repertoires was the usage of V and J genes.

The chain has TRBV18 and TRBJ1-2, with unresolved D. The TCR was taken from a boy in the first two years of life with a congenital heart defect. Sequencing was carried out using thymocytes. CDR3 amino acids: CASSPGPGYGYTF. In nucleotides, the CDR3 is TGTGCCAGCTCACCAGGCCCGGGCTATGGCTACACCTTC.